The rows below give T cell receptor beta chains drawn from one sample of a study of cytomegalovirus exposure and HLA in healthy donors. Assay used: immunoSEQ multiplex PCR; TCRdb lists only in-frame clones, some missing. Of around 160,000 clones listed, around 79% are singletons. Sequencing was performed on PBMCs. These receptors were taken from a man aged 40-55 years in good health and CMV-seropositive. CDR3s include the opening cysteine and the closing phenylalanine or tryptophan. D genes are given only for firm matches. Clone sizes are given selectively: once, few, many, or a class where the clone is expanded.

j_gene,d_gene,v_gene,abundance,CDR3aa,CDR3nt
TRBJ2-2,-,TRBV7-6,once,CASSLPSLWSGQMNTGELFF,TGTGCCAGCAGCCTACCATCTCTCTGGAGCGGACAGATGAACACCGGGGAGCTGTTTTTT
TRBJ2-3,TRBD1,TRBV7-3,once,CASSFDRATDTQYF,TGTGCCAGCAGCTTCGACAGGGCAACAGATACGCAGTATTTT
TRBJ2-7,TRBD2,TRBV4-3,-,CASSPDIAGVGYEQYF,TGCGCCAGCAGCCCGGACATAGCGGGAGTCGGCTACGAGCAGTACTTC
TRBJ2-1,-,TRBV27,-,CASSFFGQWDNEQFF,TGTGCCAGCAGTTTTTTCGGACAGTGGGACAATGAGCAGTTCTTC
TRBJ2-4,-,TRBV5-1,-,CASSLEGLAKNIQYF,TGCGCCAGCAGCTTGGAGGGACTAGCCAAAAACATTCAGTACTTC
TRBJ2-3,-,TRBV6-5,-,CASSFRGTQYF,TGTGCCAGCAGCTTCAGGGGTACGCAGTATTTT
TRBJ2-1,TRBD2,TRBV5-1,-,CASSPTSGYNEQFF,TGCGCCAGCAGCCCGACTAGCGGTTACAATGAGCAGTTCTTC
TRBJ1-5,-,TRBV7-9,few,CASSLATNQPQHF,TGTGCCAGCAGCTTAGCGACTAATCAGCCCCAGCATTTT
TRBJ2-3,-,TRBV4-1,few,CASSQDLGESTQYF,TGCGCCAGCAGCCAAGATCTGGGAGAGAGTACGCAGTATTTT
TRBJ2-1,TRBD1,TRBV27,once,CASEREGASGAGRQFF,TGTGCCAGCGAAAGAGAGGGGGCCTCAGGCGCAGGGCGGCAGTTCTTC
TRBJ2-3,-,TRBV6-5,-,CASNQAPGSSNTQYF,TGTGCCAGCAACCAAGCCCCGGGGTCCTCGAATACGCAGTATTTT
TRBJ2-6,TRBD1,TRBV7-3,-,CASSSDRVGPKSGANVLTF,TGTGCCAGCAGCTCGGACAGGGTCGGCCCTAAGTCTGGGGCCAACGTCCTGACTTTC
TRBJ2-7,-,TRBV27,-,CASSPRGGDYEQYF,TGTGCCAGCAGCCCTAGGGGGGGGGACTACGAGCAGTACTTC
TRBJ2-3,-,TRBV11-3,-,CASSLGVGVDTQYF,TGTGCCAGCAGCTTAGGGGTCGGGGTAGATACGCAGTATTTT
TRBJ2-7,-,TRBV14,-,CASSHPGQQAWEQYF,TGTGCCAGCAGCCACCCGGGACAACAGGCCTGGGAGCAGTACTTC
TRBJ2-7,-,TRBV7-2,-,CASSAGRPREQYF,TGTGCCAGCAGCGCGGGACGACCGAGGGAGCAGTACTTC
TRBJ2-7,TRBD1,TRBV7-9,-,CASSPAPGQGAYEQYF,TGTGCCAGCAGCCCTGCTCCGGGACAGGGGGCATACGAGCAGTACTTC
TRBJ1-5,TRBD1,TRBV7-9,-,CASRPGQGNQPQHF,TGTGCCAGCAGGCCTGGACAGGGGAATCAGCCCCAGCATTTT
TRBJ2-7,-,TRBV6-5,-,CASSLRQWGPYEQYF,TGTGCCAGCAGTTTGAGGCAGTGGGGGCCGTACGAGCAGTACTTC
TRBJ1-4,-,TRBV11-2,-,CASSEGRGIGEKLFF,TGTGCCAGCAGCGAGGGGAGGGGCATCGGGGAAAAACTGTTTTTT
TRBJ1-1,TRBD1,TRBV11-3,-,CASSFGQGDTEAFF,TGTGCCAGCAGCTTCGGACAGGGGGACACTGAAGCTTTCTTT
TRBJ2-4,-,TRBV2,-,CASSIDSVAKNIQYF,TGTGCCAGCAGTATTGACTCGGTAGCCAAAAACATTCAGTACTTC
TRBJ1-5,TRBD1,TRBV7-9,-,CASSRQGSNQPQHF,TGTGCCAGCAGCCGACAGGGGAGCAATCAGCCCCAGCATTTT
TRBJ2-3,-,TRBV5-1,-,CASSLMRDTQYF,TGCGCCAGCAGCTTGATGAGGGATACGCAGTATTTT
TRBJ1-4,-,TRBV11-2,-,CASSFLAGRPGTGEKLFF,TGTGCCAGCAGCTTTTTAGCGGGTCGGCCGGGGACCGGTGAAAAACTGTTTTTT
TRBJ2-5,-,TRBV15,-,CATSRVLPPGVDQETQYF,TGTGCCACCAGCAGAGTCCTCCCCCCGGGAGTTGATCAAGAGACCCAGTACTTC
TRBJ2-2,-,TRBV7-7,-,CASSLSPGTGELFF,TGTGCCAGCAGCTTAAGCCCGGGAACCGGGGAGCTGTTTTTT
TRBJ2-3,-,TRBV7-8,-,CASSLSAGSTDTQYF,TGTGCCAGCAGCTTATCGGCAGGATCCACAGATACGCAGTATTTT
TRBJ1-1,-,TRBV20-1,few,CSAPTGSEAFF,TGCAGTGCCCCGACAGGCTCCGAAGCTTTCTTT
TRBJ1-3,TRBD1,TRBV29-1,-,CSAAPTGFSGNTIYF,TGCAGCGCCGCTCCGACAGGGTTCTCTGGAAACACCATATATTTT
TRBJ2-3,-,TRBV7-9,once,CSVDSSTDTQYF,TGTTCCGTAGACAGCAGCACAGATACGCAGTATTTT
TRBJ2-7,TRBD1,TRBV6-5,-,CASRQDRGTYEQYF,TGTGCCAGCAGGCAAGACAGGGGCACCTACGAGCAGTACTTC
TRBJ1-2,-,TRBV28,few,CASSNPMGLNYGYTF,TGTGCCAGCAGTAATCCGATGGGACTTAACTATGGCTACACCTTC
TRBJ2-7,TRBD2,TRBV30,few,CALELAGGPTDEQYF,TGTGCCTTGGAACTAGCGGGAGGCCCGACGGACGAGCAGTACTTC
TRBJ1-5,-,TRBV11-2,-,CASSLSSGYQPQNF,TGTGCCAGCAGCTTATCCTCGGGTTATCAGCCCCAGAATTTT
TRBJ1-1,TRBD1,TRBV6-6,few,CASNPGQGDTEAFF,TGTGCCAGCAATCCGGGACAGGGGGACACTGAAGCTTTCTTT
TRBJ2-3,-,TRBV30,-,CAQGGAISDTQYF,TGTGCCCAAGGGGGGGCGATTTCAGATACGCAGTATTTT
TRBJ1-3,-,TRBV2,-,CASSEAWAGSGNTIYF,TGTGCCAGCAGTGAAGCATGGGCCGGCTCTGGAAACACCATATATTTT
TRBJ1-1,-,TRBV9,-,CASSVRATNTEAFF,TGTGCCAGCAGCGTGCGGGCCACGAACACTGAAGCTTTCTTT
TRBJ1-1,TRBD1,TRBV5-1,-,CASRQTGSKYMNTEAFF,TGCGCCAGCAGACAGACAGGGAGTAAATACATGAACACTGAAGCTTTCTTT
TRBJ2-5,-,TRBV7-6,-,CASSPTDGGETQYF,TGTGCCAGCAGCCCGACAGACGGGGGAGAGACCCAGTACTTC
TRBJ1-1,-,TRBV6-5,-,CASSYSSQGNTEAFF,TGTGCCAGCAGTTACTCGAGCCAGGGGAACACTGAAGCTTTCTTT
TRBJ2-7,TRBD1,TRBV6-1,-,CASSLGTGGYEQYF,TGTGCCAGCAGTCTGGGGACAGGTGGATACGAGCAGTACTTC
TRBJ2-1,TRBD1,TRBV4-1,-,CASSRGQGAPNEQFF,TGCGCCAGCAGCCGAGGACAGGGGGCTCCCAATGAGCAGTTCTTC
TRBJ2-6,TRBD1,TRBV2,-,CASRAFGQVTTSGANVLTF,TGTGCCAGCAGAGCTTTTGGACAGGTGACTACCTCTGGGGCCAACGTCCTGACTTTC
TRBJ2-1,-,TRBV6-5,-,CASMASPTAREQFF,TGTGCCAGCATGGCGAGCCCCACGGCCAGGGAGCAGTTCTTC